The entry below gives a single TCR beta chain sequence along with its context. Source study methods: Amplification with reference gene primers provided the estimates of nucleated cell counts. Generated by immunoSEQ multiplex PCR, the TCRdb table keeps only in-frame clones and is missing some. The DNA was the basis for D and trimming; V, J and clone size are from that table. The table has about 310,000 clones, 80% to 90% seen once; the top ten hold 1%. The entry originates in a study of blood T cell repertoires in COVID-19. Across the study: Researchers got acute and convalescent COVID-19 samples from the United States, Italy and Spain. T cells, B-cell-depleted T cells, or PBMCs supplied cDNA or gDNA.

The receptor's source is a man aged 50 or older with active or convalescent COVID-19. The sequencing sample was made of peripheral blood.

In nucleotides, the CDR3 is TGTGCCAGCAGCTTCGGACGTTCTGAGGGGGCCTGGGGGTCACCCCTCCACTTT. Protein: CASSFGRSEGAWGSPLHF. The rearrangement links TRBV11-2 to TRBJ1-6; 7 bases agree with TRBD1. After removal of 3 bases from V and 10 bases from J, the junction contained 18 bases not matched to a gene. Germline CDR1 and CDR2: SGHAT and FQNNGV. CDR3 length equals 18 residues.